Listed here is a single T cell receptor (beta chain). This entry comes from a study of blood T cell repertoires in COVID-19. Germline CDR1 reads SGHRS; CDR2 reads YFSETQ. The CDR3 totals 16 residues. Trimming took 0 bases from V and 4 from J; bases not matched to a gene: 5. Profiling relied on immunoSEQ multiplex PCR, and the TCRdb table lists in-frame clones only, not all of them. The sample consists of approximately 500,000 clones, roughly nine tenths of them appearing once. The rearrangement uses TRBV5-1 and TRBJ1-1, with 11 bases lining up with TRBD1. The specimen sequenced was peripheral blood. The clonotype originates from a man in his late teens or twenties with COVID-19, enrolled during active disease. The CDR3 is CASSLDGQGAFTEAFF. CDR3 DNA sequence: TGCGCCAGCAGCTTGGACGGACAGGGGGCCTTCACTGAAGCTTTCTTT.